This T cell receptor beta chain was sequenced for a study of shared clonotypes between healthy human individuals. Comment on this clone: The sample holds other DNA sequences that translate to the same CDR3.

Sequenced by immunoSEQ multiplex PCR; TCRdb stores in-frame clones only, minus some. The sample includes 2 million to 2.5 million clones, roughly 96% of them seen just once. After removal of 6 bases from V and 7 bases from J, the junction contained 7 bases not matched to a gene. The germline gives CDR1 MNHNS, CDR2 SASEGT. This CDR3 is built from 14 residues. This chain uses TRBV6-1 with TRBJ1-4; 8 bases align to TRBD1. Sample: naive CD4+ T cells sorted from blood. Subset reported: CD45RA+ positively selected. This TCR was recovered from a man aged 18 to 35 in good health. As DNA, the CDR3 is TGTGCCAGCAGCCTCAGGGGGCTCGGTGAAAAACTGTTTTTT. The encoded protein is CASSLRGLGEKLFF.